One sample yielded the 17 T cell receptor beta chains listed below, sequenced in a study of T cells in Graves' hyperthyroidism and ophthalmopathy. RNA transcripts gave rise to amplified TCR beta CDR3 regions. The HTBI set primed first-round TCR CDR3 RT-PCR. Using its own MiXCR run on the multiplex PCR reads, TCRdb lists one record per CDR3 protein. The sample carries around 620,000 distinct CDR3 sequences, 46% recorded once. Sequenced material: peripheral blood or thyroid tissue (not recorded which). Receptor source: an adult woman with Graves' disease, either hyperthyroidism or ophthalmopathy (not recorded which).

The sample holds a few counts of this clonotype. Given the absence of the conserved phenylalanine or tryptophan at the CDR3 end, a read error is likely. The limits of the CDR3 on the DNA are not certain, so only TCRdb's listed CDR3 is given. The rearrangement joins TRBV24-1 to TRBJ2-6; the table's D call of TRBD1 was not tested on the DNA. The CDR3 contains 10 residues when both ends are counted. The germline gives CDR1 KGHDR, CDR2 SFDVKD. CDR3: CATSDLVGGV.

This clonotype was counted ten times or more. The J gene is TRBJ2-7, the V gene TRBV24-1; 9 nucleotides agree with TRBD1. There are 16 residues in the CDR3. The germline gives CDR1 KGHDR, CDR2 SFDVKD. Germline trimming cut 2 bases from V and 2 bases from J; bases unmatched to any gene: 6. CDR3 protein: CATSDSWDREPYEQYF. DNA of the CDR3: TGTGCCACCAGTGATTCCTGGGACAGGGAACCCTACGAGCAGTACTTC.

CDR3 sequence (DNA): TGTGCCAGCAGCCTTACCTGGACTAGCGGCTACGAGCAGTACTTC. Translating gives CASSLTWTSGYEQYF. The chain is built from TRBV7-9 and TRBJ2-7, with 10 bases lining up with TRBD2. Germline CDR1 reads SEHNR; CDR2 reads FQNEAQ (reference sequence). V gave up 5 bases and J gave up 3 bases; unmatched junction bases: 7. CDR3 length: 15 residues.

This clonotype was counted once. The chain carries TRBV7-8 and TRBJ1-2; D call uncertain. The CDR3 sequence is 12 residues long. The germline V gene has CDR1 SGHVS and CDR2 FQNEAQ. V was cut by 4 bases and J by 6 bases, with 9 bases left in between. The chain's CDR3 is CASSSGRHGYTF. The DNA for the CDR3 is TGTGCCAGCAGCTCCGGACGGCATGGCTACACCTTC.

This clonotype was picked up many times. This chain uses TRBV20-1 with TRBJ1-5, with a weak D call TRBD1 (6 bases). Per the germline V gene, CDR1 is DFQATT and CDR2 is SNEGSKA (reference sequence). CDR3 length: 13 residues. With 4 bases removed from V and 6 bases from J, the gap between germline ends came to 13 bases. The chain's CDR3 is CSAIDRRTQPQHF. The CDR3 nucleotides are TGCAGTGCTATAGACAGGAGGACTCAGCCCCAGCATTTT.

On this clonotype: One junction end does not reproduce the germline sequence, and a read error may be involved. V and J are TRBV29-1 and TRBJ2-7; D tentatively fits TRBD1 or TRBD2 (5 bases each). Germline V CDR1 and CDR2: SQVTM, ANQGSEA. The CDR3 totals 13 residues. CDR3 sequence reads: CSVPGPETNEQCF. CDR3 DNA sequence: TGCAGCGTACCGGGACCGGAGACCAACGAGCAGTGCTTC.

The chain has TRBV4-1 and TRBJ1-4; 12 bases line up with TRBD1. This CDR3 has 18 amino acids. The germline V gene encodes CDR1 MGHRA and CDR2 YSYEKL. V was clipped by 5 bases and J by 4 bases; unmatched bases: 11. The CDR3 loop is CASSEAGTGGPLNEKLFF. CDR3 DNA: TGCGCCAGCAGCGAAGCCGGGACAGGGGGCCCTCTTAATGAAAAACTGTTTTTT.

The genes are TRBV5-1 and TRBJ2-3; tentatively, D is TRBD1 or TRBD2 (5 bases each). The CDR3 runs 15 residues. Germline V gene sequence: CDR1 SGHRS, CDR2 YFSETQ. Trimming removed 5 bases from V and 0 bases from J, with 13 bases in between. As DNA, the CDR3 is TGCGCCAGCAGTGGGACCACTTCTAGCACAGATACGCAGTATTTT. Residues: CASSGTTSSTDTQYF.

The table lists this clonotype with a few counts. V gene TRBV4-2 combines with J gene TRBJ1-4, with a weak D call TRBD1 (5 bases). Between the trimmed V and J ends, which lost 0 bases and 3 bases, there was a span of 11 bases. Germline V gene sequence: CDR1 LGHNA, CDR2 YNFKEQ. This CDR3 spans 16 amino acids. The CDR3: CASSQESGHSNEKLFF. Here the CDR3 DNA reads TGTGCCAGCAGCCAAGAGTCGGGGCATTCTAATGAAAAACTGTTTTTT.

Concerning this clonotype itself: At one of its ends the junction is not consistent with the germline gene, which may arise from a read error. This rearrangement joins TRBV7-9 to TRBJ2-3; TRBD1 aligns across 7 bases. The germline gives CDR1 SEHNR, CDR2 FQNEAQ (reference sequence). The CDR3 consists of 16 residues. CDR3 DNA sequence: TGTGTCAGCAGCTCTAGACAGGGCCCCGCCGGAGATACGCAGTATTTT. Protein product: CVSSSRQGPAGDTQYF.

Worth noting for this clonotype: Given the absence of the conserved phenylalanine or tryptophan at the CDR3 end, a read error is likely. DNA of the CDR3: TGTGCCAGCAGCCTTGGTAACAAGAACACTGAAGCTTTCCTT. Amino acid sequence: CASSLGNKNTEAFL. The chain has TRBV7-9 and TRBJ1-1; D unresolved. The CDR3 has 14 amino acids. Trimming shortened V by 5 bases and J by 1 base, and 11 bases separated the two germline ends. Germline assignment: CDR1 SEHNR and CDR2 FQNEAQ (reference sequence).

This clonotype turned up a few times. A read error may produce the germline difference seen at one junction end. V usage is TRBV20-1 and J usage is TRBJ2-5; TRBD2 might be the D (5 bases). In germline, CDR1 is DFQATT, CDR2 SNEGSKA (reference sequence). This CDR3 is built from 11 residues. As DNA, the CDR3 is TGCAGTACTAGAAACCAAGAGACCCAGTACTTC. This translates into CSTRNQETQYF.

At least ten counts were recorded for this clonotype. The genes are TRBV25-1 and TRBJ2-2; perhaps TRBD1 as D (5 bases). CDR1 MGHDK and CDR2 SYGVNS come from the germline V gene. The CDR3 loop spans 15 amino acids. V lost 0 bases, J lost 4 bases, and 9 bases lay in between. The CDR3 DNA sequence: TGTGCCAGCAGTGAATACAGGGAAGGCACCGGGGAGCTGTTTTTT. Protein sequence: CASSEYREGTGELFF.

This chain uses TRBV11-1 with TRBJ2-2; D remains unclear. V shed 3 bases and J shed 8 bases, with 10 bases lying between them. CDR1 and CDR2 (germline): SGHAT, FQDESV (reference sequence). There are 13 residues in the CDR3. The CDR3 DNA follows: TGTGCCAGCAGCTTCGCCCCAGTGGGGGAGCTGTTTTTT. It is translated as CASSFAPVGELFF.

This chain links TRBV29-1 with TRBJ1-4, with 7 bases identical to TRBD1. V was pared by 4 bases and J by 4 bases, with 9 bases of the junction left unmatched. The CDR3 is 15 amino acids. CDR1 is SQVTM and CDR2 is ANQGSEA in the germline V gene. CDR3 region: CSVGDRVRGNEKLFF. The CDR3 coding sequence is TGCAGCGTTGGGGACAGAGTTAGGGGTAATGAAAAACTGTTTTTT.

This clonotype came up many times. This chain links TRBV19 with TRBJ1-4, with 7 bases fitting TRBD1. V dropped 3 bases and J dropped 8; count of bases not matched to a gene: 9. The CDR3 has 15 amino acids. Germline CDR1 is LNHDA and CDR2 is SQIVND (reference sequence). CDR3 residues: CASSIYSGGGEKLFF. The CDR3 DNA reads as TGTGCCAGTAGTATCTATTCAGGGGGAGGAGAAAAACTGTTTTTT. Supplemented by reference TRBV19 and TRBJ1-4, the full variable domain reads DGGITQSPKYLFRKEGQNVTLSCEQNLNHDAMYWYRQDPGQGLRLIYYSQIVNDFQKGDIAEGYSVSREKKESFPLTVTSAQKNPTAFYLCASSIYSGGGEKLFFGSGTQLSVL.

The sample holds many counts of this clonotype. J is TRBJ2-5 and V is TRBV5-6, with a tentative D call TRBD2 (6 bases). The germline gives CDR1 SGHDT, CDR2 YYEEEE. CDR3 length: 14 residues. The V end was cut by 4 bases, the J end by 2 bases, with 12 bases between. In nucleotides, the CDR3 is TGTGCCAGCAGCCGGGCGGGATATCAAGAGACCCAGTACTTC. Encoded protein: CASSRAGYQETQYF.